Each of the 16 T cell receptor beta chains below was sequenced from the same sample in a study of cytomegalovirus exposure and HLA in healthy donors. The study ran its PCR with 60 Vbeta and 13 Jbeta primers. The protocol was immunoSEQ multiplex PCR, while the TCRdb copy is restricted to in-frame clones and leaves out a portion. The sample includes fewer than 150,000 clones, 60% to 85% of them seen just once. Sequenced input: PBMCs. These receptors came from a man aged 30-40 years in good health and CMV-seronegative.

The chain links TRBV7-6 to TRBJ1-1, with D unresolved. Looked up from germline, CDR1 is SGHVS and CDR2 is FNYEAQ. The CDR3 spans 14 residues. The V end lost 1 base, the J end lost 1 base, and 7 bases lay between the germline ends. The DNA for the CDR3 is TGTGCCAGCAGCTTAGATGCAGAGAACACTGAAGCTTTCTTT. This codes for CASSLDAENTEAFF.

The V and J genes are TRBV18 and TRBJ1-5; TRBD1 is a possible D gene (6 bases). The CDR3 consists of 14 residues. Germline V gene sequence: CDR1 KGHSH, CDR2 LQKENI. The V gene lost 3 bases and the J gene lost 5 bases, with 11 bases spanning the gap. The DNA of the CDR3 is TGTGCCAGCTCACCGGACGAGGGGGATCAGCCCCAGCATTTT. Translating gives CASSPDEGDQPQHF.

The chain couples TRBV5-1 to TRBJ2-5; 8 nucleotides match TRBD1. The germline V gene has CDR1 SGHRS and CDR2 YFSETQ. This CDR3 is 15 amino acids long. V gave up 4 bases and J gave up 3 bases; unmatched junction bases: 8. CDR3 residues: CASSRDRSREETQYF. The DNA for the CDR3 is TGCGCCAGCAGCCGGGACAGGTCAAGGGAAGAGACCCAGTACTTC.

CDR3 sequence: CASTVDPGNTEAFF. In nucleotides, the CDR3 is TGTGCCAGTACCGTCGACCCAGGGAACACTGAAGCTTTCTTT. V is TRBV7-6 and J is TRBJ1-1; D is unclear. Germline lookup yields CDR1 SGHVS and CDR2 FNYEAQ. The germline V and J ends were trimmed by 9 bases and 1 base, with 15 bases remaining between them. The CDR3 loop spans 14 amino acids.

This chain connects TRBV30 to TRBJ1-2; a possible D gene is TRBD1 (6 bases). The CDR3 loop spans 16 amino acids. Germline CDR1 reads GTSNPN; CDR2 reads SVGIG (reference sequence). The germline V and J ends were trimmed by 2 bases and 7 bases, with 23 bases remaining between them. The chain's CDR3 is CAWSRPDAGGYAGYTF. As DNA, the CDR3 is TGTGCCTGGAGTCGCCCTGATGCGGGGGGCTACGCTGGCTACACCTTC.

In nucleotides, the CDR3 is TGTGCCATCAGTGACTTCCGGCGGGCCAATGAGCAGTTCTTC. Residues: CAISDFRRANEQFF. This rearrangement joins TRBV10-3 to TRBJ2-1; perhaps TRBD2 as D (5 bases). Per the germline V gene, CDR1 is ENHRY and CDR2 is SYGVKD. The CDR3 extends over 14 amino acids. V shed 3 bases and J shed 6 bases, with 12 bases lying between them.

The chain couples TRBV6-1 to TRBJ2-7, with a possible D match to TRBD1 (5 bases). The CDR3 extends over 15 amino acids. V was cut by 6 bases and J by 3 bases, with 18 bases left in between. Germline CDR1 and CDR2: MNHNS and SASEGT. The CDR3 here is CASRDKTNSNYEQYF. Written as DNA, the CDR3 is TGTGCCAGCAGGGACAAAACAAACTCCAACTACGAGCAGTACTTC.

The chain couples TRBV6-1 to TRBJ2-2, with 12 bases aligning to TRBD2. After removal of 4 bases from V and 6 bases from J, the junction contained 6 bases not matched to a gene. From germline, CDR1 is MNHNS and CDR2 SASEGT. This CDR3 has 16 amino acids. This CDR3 is CASSGLAGVSSGELFF. In nucleotides, the CDR3 is TGTGCCAGCAGTGGACTAGCGGGAGTAAGCTCCGGGGAGCTGTTTTTT.

The chain uses TRBV6-6 and TRBJ1-1, with D possibly matching TRBD1 (5 bases). The CDR3 sequence is 11 residues long. The germline gives CDR1 MNHNY, CDR2 SVGAGI (reference sequence). Trimming stripped 5 bases from V and 5 bases from J, with 6 bases between. The CDR3 loop is CASSRQTEAFF. The CDR3 region has the DNA TGTGCCAGCAGTCGACAGACTGAAGCTTTCTTT.

This rearrangement joins TRBV5-4 to TRBJ1-1; D possibly corresponds to TRBD1 (6 bases). Germline V gene sequence: CDR1 SGHNT, CDR2 YYREEE (reference sequence). CDR3 length: 14 residues. Trimming cost V 1 base and J 12 bases, with 19 bases left between them. The CDR3 is CASSLRSLGTSTFF. The DNA for the CDR3 is TGTGCCAGCAGCTTGCGTTCGTTAGGGACAAGTACTTTCTTT. The whole variable domain, filled in from reference TRBV5-4 and TRBJ1-1, reads ETGVTQSPTHLIKTRGQQVTLRCSSQSGHNTVSWYQQALGQGPQFIFQYYREEENGRGNFPPRFSGLQFPNYSSELNVNALELDDSALYLCASSLRSLGTSTFFGQGTRLTVV.

This clone showed up just once. In DNA form, the CDR3 reads TGTGCCACGCTTGCTAGACAGGGAGGTAATGAGCAGTTCTTC. It translates to CATLARQGGNEQFF. The V gene is TRBV2, the J gene TRBJ2-1; TRBD1 is a possible D gene (7 bases). This CDR3 region has 14 residues. The germline V and J ends were trimmed by 10 bases and 7 bases, with 20 bases remaining between them. CDR1 SNHLY and CDR2 FYNNEI come from the germline V gene.

V is TRBV18 and J is TRBJ2-1, with D possibly TRBD1 on 6 matching bases. V dropped 3 bases and J dropped 10 bases, with 19 bases sitting between them. Germline values: CDR1 KGHSH, CDR2 LQKENI. This CDR3 has 15 amino acids. The CDR3 reads CASSPNSDSTREQFF. In DNA, the CDR3 is TGTGCCAGCTCACCGAATTCGGACAGCACTCGGGAGCAGTTCTTC. The whole variable domain, filled in from reference TRBV18 and TRBJ2-1, reads NAGVMQNPRHLVRRRGQEARLRCSPMKGHSHVYWYRQLPEEGLKFMVYLQKENIIDESGMPKERFSAEFPKEGPSILRIQQVVRGDSAAYFCASSPNSDSTREQFFGPGTRLTVL.

The chain has TRBV4-1 and TRBJ1-5, with 8 bases that match TRBD1. The germline V gene encodes CDR1 MGHRA and CDR2 YSYEKL. Unmatched junction bases numbered 4, after V lost 3 bases and J lost 0 bases. The CDR3 spans 16 residues. As DNA, the CDR3 is TGCGCCAGCAGCCAGGCGACAGGGGCTAGCAATCAGCCCCAGCATTTT. It is translated as CASSQATGASNQPQHF.

This clone turned up a few times. The genes are TRBV6-4 and TRBJ2-2, with 8 positions matching TRBD1. With 0 bases clipped from V and 4 bases from J, the junction kept 4 bases outside the gene matches. The CDR3 is made up of 16 amino acids. CDR1 is MRHNA, CDR2 SNTAGT, per germline. CDR3 DNA: TGTGCCAGCAGTGACTCTTTGGACAGGGCCACCGGGGAGCTGTTTTTT. Translating it yields CASSDSLDRATGELFF.

In DNA form, the CDR3 reads TGCGCCAGCAGCGGGGAGGGACTGCAAGAGACCCAGTACTTC. It specifies CASSGEGLQETQYF. The chain carries TRBV5-1 and TRBJ2-5; TRBD2 matches 7 bases. Per germline, CDR1 SGHRS and CDR2 YFSETQ. V was pared by 4 bases and J by 2 bases, with 5 bases of the junction left unmatched. The CDR3 sequence is 14 residues long.

The chain carries TRBV6-5 and TRBJ1-6, with D unclear. The germline V and J ends were trimmed by 2 bases and 4 bases, with 12 bases remaining between them. The CDR3 is 16 residues long. Germline V gene data show CDR1 as MNHEY and CDR2 as SVGAGI. The chain's CDR3 is CASSYAGDPYNSPLHF. CDR3 nucleotides: TGTGCCAGCAGTTACGCGGGCGATCCATATAATTCACCCCTCCACTTT.